These T cell receptor beta chains were read from a single sample in a study of identical twins. TCRdb passed the 5' RACE reads through MiXCR, listing each CDR3 protein once. Of around 480,000 distinct CDR3 sequences listed, approximately 15% are singletons. These data also featured in a second study, about yellow fever vaccine responses in identical twins.

Sample: CD4+ T cells sorted from blood. These receptors were taken from a young woman in good health. Each CDR3 is given with its conserved first and last residue. The D gene is left open where the match is weak. Rows may omit the clone size; those that give it use once, few, many or a size class.

d_call	v_call	clone_size	j_call	cdr3_aa	cdr3_nt
TRBD2	TRBV29-1	NA	TRBJ2-1	CSVARGSSYNEQFF	TGCAGCGTTGCGCGCGGGAGCTCCTACAATGAGCAGTTCTTC
TRBD2	TRBV28	many	TRBJ2-7	CASSSSGTSGNYEQYF	TGTGCCAGCAGTTCATCGGGGACTAGCGGGAACTACGAGCAGTACTTC
NA	TRBV29-1	NA	TRBJ2-3	CSVELVSDTQYF	TGCAGCGTCGAGCTAGTCTCAGATACGCAGTATTTT
NA	TRBV18	few	TRBJ1-5	CASSPLGAGNQPQHF	TGTGCCAGCTCCCCACTCGGGGCGGGCAATCAGCCCCAGCATTTT
TRBD2	TRBV6-1	few	TRBJ2-2	CASRPTSGGDTGELFF	TGTGCCAGCAGACCTACTAGCGGGGGAGACACCGGGGAGCTGTTTTTT
NA	TRBV12-3/TRBV12-4	NA	TRBJ2-7	CASTSLAVSYEQYF	TGTGCCAGCACCTCTTTGGCAGTCTCCTACGAGCAGTACTTC
NA	TRBV12-3/TRBV12-4	many	TRBJ1-5	CASSWTVGNQPQHF	TGTGCCAGCAGTTGGACGGTGGGCAATCAGCCCCAGCATTTT
NA	TRBV20-1	NA	TRBJ1-5	CSARGRETRNQPQHF	TGCAGTGCCCGGGGCCGTGAGACGAGGAATCAGCCCCAGCATTTT
TRBD1	TRBV7-9	few	TRBJ2-2	CASSWGDRAAGDF	TGTGCCAGCAGCTGGGGGGACAGGGCGGCCGGAGATTTT
NA	TRBV15	NA	TRBJ1-1	CATSQLNTEAFF	TGTGCCACCAGTCAGTTGAACACTGAAGCTTTCTTT
NA	TRBV24-1	few	TRBJ1-2	CATSEPAYGYTF	TGTGCCACCAGTGAGCCCGCCTATGGCTACACCTTC
TRBD1	TRBV18	NA	TRBJ2-7	CASSRLSTGDYEQYF	TGTGCCAGCTCACGACTATCGACAGGGGACTACGAGCAGTACTTC
TRBD2	TRBV9	NA	TRBJ2-7	CASSVGREGLKQYF	TGTGCCAGCAGCGTAGGGCGGGAGGGCCTCAAGCAGTACTTC
NA	TRBV6-5	few	TRBJ2-1	CASSYSDRPHVNEQFF	TGTGCCAGCAGTTACTCGGATCGACCCCACGTCAATGAGCAGTTCTTC
TRBD1	TRBV6-2/TRBV6-3	few	TRBJ1-2	CASSHRDRYGYTF	TGTGCCAGCAGCCACCGGGACAGATATGGCTACACCTTC
NA	TRBV20-1	NA	TRBJ1-2	CSAARGDGYTF	TGCAGTGCCGCCCGGGGGGATGGCTACACCTTC
NA	TRBV3-1	NA	TRBJ2-7	CASSPEQRTFYEQYF	TGTGCCAGCAGCCCCGAGCAGCGGACTTTCTACGAGCAGTACTTC
TRBD1	TRBV28	few	TRBJ2-7	CASSPNPRGRFLNEQYF	TGTGCCAGCAGTCCCAATCCCAGGGGGCGCTTTTTAAACGAGCAGTACTTC